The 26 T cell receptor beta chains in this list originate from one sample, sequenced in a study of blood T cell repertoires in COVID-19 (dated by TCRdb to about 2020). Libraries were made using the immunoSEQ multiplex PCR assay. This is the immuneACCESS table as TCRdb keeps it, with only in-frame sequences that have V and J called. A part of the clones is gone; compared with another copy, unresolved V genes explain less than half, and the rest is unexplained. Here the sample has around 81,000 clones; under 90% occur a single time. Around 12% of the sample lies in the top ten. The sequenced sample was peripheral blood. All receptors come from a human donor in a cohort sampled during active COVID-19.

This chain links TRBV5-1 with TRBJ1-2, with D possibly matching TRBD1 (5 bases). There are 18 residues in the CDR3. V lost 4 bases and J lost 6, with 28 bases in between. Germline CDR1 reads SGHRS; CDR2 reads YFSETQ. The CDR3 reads CASSPLMGPRDTRHGYTF. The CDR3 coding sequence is TGCGCCAGCAGCCCACTTATGGGTCCCAGGGATACCCGCCATGGCTACACCTTC.

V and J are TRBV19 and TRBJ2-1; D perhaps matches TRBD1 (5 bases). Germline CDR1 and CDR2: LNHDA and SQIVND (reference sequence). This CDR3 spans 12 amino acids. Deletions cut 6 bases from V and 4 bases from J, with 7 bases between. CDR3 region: CASSQGYNEQFF. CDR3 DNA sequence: TGTGCCAGTAGCCAGGGTTACAATGAGCAGTTCTTC.

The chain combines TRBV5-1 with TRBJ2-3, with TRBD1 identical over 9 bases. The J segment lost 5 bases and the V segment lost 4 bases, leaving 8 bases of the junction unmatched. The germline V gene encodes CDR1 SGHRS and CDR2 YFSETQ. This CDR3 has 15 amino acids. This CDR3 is CASSEPGQGGDTQYF. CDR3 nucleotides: TGCGCCAGCAGCGAACCGGGACAGGGAGGAGATACGCAGTATTTT.

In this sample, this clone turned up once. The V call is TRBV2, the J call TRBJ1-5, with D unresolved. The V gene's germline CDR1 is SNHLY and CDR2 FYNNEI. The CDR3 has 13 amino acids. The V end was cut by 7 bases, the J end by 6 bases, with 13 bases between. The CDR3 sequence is CASTLPGSQPQHF. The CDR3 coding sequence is TGTGCCAGCACACTGCCGGGGAGTCAGCCCCAGCATTTT. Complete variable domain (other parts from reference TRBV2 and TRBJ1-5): EPEVTQTPSHQVTQMGQEVILRCVPISNHLYFYWYRQILGQKVEFLVSFYNNEISEKSEIFDDQFSVERPDGSNFTLKIRSTKLEDSAMYFCASTLPGSQPQHFGDGTRLSIL.

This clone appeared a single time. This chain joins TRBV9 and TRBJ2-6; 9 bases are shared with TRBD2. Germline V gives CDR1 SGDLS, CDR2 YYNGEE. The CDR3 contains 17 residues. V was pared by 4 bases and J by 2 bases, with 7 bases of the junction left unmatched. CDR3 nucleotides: TGTGCCAGCAGCCCTAGCGGGGAATCTCCTGGGGCCAACGTCCTGACTTTC. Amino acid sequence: CASSPSGESPGANVLTF.

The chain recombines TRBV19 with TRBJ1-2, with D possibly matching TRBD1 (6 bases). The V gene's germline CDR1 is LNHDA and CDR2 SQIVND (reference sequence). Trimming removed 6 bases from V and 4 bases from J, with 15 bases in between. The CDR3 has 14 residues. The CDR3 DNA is TGTGCCAGTAGACAGGGAGGGGGAATCTATGGCTACACCTTC. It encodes CASRQGGGIYGYTF.

CDR3 amino acids: CASSLPPGTGGSYEQYF. DNA of the CDR3: TGTGCCAGCAGCCTACCTCCGGGGACAGGGGGAAGTTACGAGCAGTACTTC. This chain connects TRBV5-4 to TRBJ2-7, with 11 positions matching TRBD1. J lost 4 bases, V lost 4 bases, and 13 bases had no gene match. The CDR3 covers 17 residues. The germline V gene encodes CDR1 SGHNT and CDR2 YYREEE (reference sequence).

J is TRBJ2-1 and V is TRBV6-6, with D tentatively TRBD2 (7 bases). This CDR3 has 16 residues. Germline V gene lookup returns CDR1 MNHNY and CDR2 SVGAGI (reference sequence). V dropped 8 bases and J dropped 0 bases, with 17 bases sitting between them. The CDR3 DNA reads TGTGCCAGCGGGGGGGCAGGGTCTGTCTCCTACAATGAGCAGTTCTTC. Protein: CASGGAGSVSYNEQFF.

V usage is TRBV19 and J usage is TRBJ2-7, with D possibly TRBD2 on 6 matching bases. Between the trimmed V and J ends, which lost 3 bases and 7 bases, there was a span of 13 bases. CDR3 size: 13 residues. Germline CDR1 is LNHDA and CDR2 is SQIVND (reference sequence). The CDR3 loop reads CASSISGVGEQYF. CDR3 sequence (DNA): TGTGCCAGTAGTATTTCGGGGGTCGGGGAGCAGTACTTC.

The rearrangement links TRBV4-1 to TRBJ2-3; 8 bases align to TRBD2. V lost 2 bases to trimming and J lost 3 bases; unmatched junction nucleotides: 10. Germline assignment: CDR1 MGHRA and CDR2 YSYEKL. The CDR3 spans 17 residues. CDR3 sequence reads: CASSQSPGGGGTDTQYF. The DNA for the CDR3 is TGCGCCAGCAGCCAATCGCCGGGAGGGGGGGGGACAGATACGCAGTATTTT.

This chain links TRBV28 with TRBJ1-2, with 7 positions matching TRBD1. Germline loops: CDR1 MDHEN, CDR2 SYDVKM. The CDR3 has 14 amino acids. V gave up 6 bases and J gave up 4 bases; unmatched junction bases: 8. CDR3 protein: CASSQRGTAYGYTF. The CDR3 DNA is TGTGCCAGCAGCCAAAGGGGGACAGCCTATGGCTACACCTTC.

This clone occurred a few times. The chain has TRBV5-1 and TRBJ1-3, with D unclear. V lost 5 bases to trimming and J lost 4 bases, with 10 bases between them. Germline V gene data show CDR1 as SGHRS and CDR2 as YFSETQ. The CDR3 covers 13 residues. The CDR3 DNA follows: TGCGCCAGCAGAATGTACAGCGGAAACACCATATATTTT. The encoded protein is CASRMYSGNTIYF.

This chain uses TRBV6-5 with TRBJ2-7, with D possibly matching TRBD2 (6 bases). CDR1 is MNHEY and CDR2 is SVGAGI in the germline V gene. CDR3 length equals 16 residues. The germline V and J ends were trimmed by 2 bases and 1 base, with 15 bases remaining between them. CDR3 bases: TGTGCCAGCAGTTACGCGTCGCGGGGTGAATCCTACGAGCAGTACTTC. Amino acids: CASSYASRGESYEQYF.

The CDR3 spells CASSPGQGQSYEQYF. In DNA, the CDR3 is TGCGCCAGCAGCCCCGGACAGGGGCAGAGCTACGAGCAGTACTTC. This chain joins TRBV5-1 and TRBJ2-7, with 9 bases that match TRBD1. This CDR3 contains 15 residues. The V and J ends lost 4 bases and 3 bases, in that order; junction bases with no gene match: 8. The germline V gene has CDR1 SGHRS and CDR2 YFSETQ.

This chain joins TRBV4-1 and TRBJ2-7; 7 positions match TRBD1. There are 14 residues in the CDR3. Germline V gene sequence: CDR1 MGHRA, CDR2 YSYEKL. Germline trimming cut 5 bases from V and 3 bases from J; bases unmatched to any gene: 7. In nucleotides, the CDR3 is TGCGCCAGCAGCATATCCGGGACAGTCTACGAGCAGTACTTC. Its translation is CASSISGTVYEQYF.

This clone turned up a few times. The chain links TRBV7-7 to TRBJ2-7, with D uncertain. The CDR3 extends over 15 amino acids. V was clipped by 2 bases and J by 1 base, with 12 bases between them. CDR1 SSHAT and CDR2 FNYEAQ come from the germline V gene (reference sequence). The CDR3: CASSLSDGPSYEQYF. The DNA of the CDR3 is TGTGCCAGCAGCTTAAGCGACGGCCCATCCTACGAGCAGTACTTC.

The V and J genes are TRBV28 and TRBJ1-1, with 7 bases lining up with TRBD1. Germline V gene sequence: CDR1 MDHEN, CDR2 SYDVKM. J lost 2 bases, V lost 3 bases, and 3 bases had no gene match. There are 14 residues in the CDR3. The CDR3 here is CASSFGGGNTEAFF. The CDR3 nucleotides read TGTGCCAGCAGTTTTGGAGGGGGCAACACTGAAGCTTTCTTT.

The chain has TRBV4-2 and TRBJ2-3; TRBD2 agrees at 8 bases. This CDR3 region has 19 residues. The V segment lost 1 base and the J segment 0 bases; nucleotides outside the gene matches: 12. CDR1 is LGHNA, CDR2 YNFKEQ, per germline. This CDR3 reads CASSQGKSGGGGSTDTQYF. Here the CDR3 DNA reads TGTGCCAGCAGCCAAGGGAAAAGCGGGGGAGGTGGTAGCACAGATACGCAGTATTTT.

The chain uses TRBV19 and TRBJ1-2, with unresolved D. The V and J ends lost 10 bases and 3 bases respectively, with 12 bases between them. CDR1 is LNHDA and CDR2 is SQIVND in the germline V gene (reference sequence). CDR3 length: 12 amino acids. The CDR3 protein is CATLRDYYGYTF. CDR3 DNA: TGTGCCACCCTGAGGGATTACTATGGCTACACCTTC.

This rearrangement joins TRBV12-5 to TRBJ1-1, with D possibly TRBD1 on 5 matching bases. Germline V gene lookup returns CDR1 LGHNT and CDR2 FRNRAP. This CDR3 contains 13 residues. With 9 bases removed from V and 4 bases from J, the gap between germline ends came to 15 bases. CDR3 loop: CASGAQGFTEAFF. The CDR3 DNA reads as TGTGCTAGCGGCGCCCAGGGTTTCACTGAAGCTTTCTTT.

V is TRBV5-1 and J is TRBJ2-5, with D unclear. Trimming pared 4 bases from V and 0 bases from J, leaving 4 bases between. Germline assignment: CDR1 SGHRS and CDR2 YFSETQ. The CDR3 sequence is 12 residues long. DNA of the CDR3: TGCGCCAGCAGCCACTACCAAGAGACCCAGTACTTC. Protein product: CASSHYQETQYF.

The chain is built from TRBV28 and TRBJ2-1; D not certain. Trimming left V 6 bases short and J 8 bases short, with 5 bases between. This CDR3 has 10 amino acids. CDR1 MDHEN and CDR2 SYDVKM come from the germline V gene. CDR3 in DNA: TGTGCCAGCAGCTCGGATGAGCAGTTCTTC. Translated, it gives CASSSDEQFF.

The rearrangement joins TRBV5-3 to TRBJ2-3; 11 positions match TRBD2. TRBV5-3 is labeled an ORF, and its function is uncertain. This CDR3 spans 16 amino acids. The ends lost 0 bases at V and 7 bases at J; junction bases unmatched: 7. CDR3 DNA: TGTGCCAGAAGCTTGGAGGCTAGCGGGGGGATCTATACGCAGTATTTT. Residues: CARSLEASGGIYTQYF.

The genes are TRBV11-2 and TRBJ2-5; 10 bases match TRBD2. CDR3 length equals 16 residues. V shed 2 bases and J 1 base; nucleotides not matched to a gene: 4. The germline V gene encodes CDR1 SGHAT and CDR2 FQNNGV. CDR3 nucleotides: TGTGCCAGCAGCTTAACTAGCGGGGCCGGCCAAGAGACCCAGTACTTC. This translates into CASSLTSGAGQETQYF.

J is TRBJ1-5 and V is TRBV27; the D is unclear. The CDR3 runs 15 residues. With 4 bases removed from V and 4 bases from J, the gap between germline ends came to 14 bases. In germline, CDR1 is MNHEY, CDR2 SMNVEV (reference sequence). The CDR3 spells CASSSWGGRNQPQHF. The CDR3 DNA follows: TGTGCCAGCAGTTCTTGGGGTGGGAGGAATCAGCCCCAGCATTTT.

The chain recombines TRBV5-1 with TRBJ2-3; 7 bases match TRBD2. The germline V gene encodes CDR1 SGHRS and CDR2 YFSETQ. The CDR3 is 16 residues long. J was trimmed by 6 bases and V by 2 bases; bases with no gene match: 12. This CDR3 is CASSFLPGISGDTQYF. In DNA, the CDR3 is TGCGCCAGCAGCTTTCTACCTGGGATTAGCGGGGATACGCAGTATTTT.